This entry describes one T cell receptor beta chain. Its antigen is as yet unknown. The germline CDR1 and CDR2 sequences are LGHNA and YNFKEQ. The ends lost 0 bases at V and 7 bases at J; junction bases unmatched: 8. This CDR3 spans 15 amino acids. This sample was included in a study of metastatic and nonmetastatic thyroid tumors. Broader study findings: It was reportedly found that TCR beta diversity was significantly higher in malignant thyroid tumors than in benign nodules, a difference seen in both blood and tumor samples.

Every patient underwent thyroid surgery untreated. TCRdb ran MiXCR on the PCR reads. The data hold some 8,000 clones, with approximately 44% observed a single time. The sequencing input was tumor tissue. This receptor was taken from a male donor with papillary thyroid cancer or a benign thyroid nodule (not recorded which). Some clones in this sample may be carry-over from other donors' samples. The rearrangement uses TRBV4-2 and TRBJ2-7, with 8 bases matching TRBD1. The DNA for the CDR3 is TGTGCCAGCAGCCAAGATCTGGCAGGGGGCGGAGAGCAGTACTTC. This encodes CASSQDLAGGGEQYF.